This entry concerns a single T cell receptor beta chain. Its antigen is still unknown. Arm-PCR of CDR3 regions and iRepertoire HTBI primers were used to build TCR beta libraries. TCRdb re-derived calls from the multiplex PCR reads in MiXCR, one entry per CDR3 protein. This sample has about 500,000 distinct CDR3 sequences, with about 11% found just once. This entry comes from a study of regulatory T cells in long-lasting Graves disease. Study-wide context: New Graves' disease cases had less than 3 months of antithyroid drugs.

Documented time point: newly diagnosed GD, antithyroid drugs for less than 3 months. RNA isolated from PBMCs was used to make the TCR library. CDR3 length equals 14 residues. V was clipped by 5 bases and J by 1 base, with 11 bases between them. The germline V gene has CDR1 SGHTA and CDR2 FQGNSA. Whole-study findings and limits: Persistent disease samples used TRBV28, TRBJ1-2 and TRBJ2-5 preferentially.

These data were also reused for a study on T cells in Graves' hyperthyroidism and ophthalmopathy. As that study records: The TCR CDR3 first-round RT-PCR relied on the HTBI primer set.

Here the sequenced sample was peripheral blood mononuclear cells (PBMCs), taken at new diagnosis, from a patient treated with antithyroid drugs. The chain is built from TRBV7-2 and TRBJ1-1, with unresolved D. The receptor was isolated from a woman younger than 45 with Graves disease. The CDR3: CASSRRVRNTEAFF. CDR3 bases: TGTGCCAGCAGCCGGAGGGTCAGGAACACTGAAGCTTTCTTT.